The 27 T cell receptor beta chains reported below all come from one sample, sequenced in a study of blood T cell repertoires in COVID-19. Profiling relied on immunoSEQ multiplex PCR, and the TCRdb table lists in-frame clones only, not all of them. The sample includes some 230,000 clones, 82% of them seen just once. The sample was peripheral blood. Every receptor here comes from an elderly woman with COVID-19, enrolled during active disease.

This clone has a single count. The chain recombines TRBV19 with TRBJ2-7, with a tentative D call TRBD2 (6 bases). V gave up 6 bases and J gave up 3 bases, with 18 bases separating them. The CDR3 runs to 15 residues. CDR1 and CDR2 (germline): LNHDA, SQIVND (reference sequence). The CDR3 is CASRGYAGTSYEQYF. The CDR3 DNA reads TGTGCCAGTAGGGGCTATGCGGGAACCAGCTACGAGCAGTACTTC.

The V and J genes are TRBV6-2 or TRBV6-3 and TRBJ2-3; TRBD2 aligns across 12 bases. Per the germline V gene, CDR1 is MNHEY and CDR2 is SVGEGT. Trimming at V came to 5 bases and at J to 11 bases, leaving 14 bases not matched to a gene. This CDR3 has 16 residues. The CDR3 DNA reads TGTGCCAGCAGTACCGGACTAGCGGGAAAGTTGGTTATGCAGTATTTT. Its protein product is CASSTGLAGKLVMQYF.

CDR3 DNA: TGTGCCTGGAGACTCCGGGACAGGAGCCACCACACTGAAGCTTTCTTT. Translated, it gives CAWRLRDRSHHTEAFF. The rearrangement joins TRBV30 to TRBJ1-1; 8 bases agree with TRBD1. Germline loops: CDR1 GTSNPN, CDR2 SVGIG (reference sequence). J gave up 3 bases and V 3 bases, and 12 bases lay outside the gene matches. CDR3 length: 16 amino acids. The whole variable domain, filled in from reference TRBV30 and TRBJ1-1, reads SQTIHQWPATLVQPVGSPLSLECTVEGTSNPNLYWYRQAAGRGLQLLFYSVGIGQISSEVPQNLSASRPQDRQFILSSKKLLLSDSGFYLCAWRLRDRSHHTEAFFGQGTRLTVV.

The chain uses TRBV24-1 and TRBJ2-3, with D tentatively TRBD1 (6 bases). The length of the CDR3 is 13 residues. V gave up 8 bases and J gave up 0 bases, with 8 bases separating them. Germline V gene lookup returns CDR1 KGHDR and CDR2 SFDVKD. The CDR3 is CATNRDSTDTQYF. DNA of the CDR3: TGTGCCACCAACAGGGATAGCACAGATACGCAGTATTTT.

The rearrangement joins TRBV6-2 or TRBV6-3 to TRBJ2-7; 8 bases align to TRBD2. The germline V gene has CDR1 MNHEY and CDR2 SVGEGT. V dropped 5 bases and J dropped 4; count of bases not matched to a gene: 7. The CDR3 is 14 amino acids. CDR3 protein: CASSNSGIGYEQYF. In DNA, the CDR3 is TGTGCCAGCAGTAATAGCGGGATCGGGTACGAGCAGTACTTC.

The count of this clone is one. The chain uses TRBV28 and TRBJ1-4; D possibly corresponds to TRBD1 (6 bases). Germline CDR1 reads MDHEN; CDR2 reads SYDVKM. V was cut by 3 bases and J by 3 bases, with 11 bases left in between. The CDR3 sequence is 15 residues long. In DNA form, the CDR3 reads TGTGCCAGCAGTTTGGCAGGGGCGGCTAATGAAAAACTGTTTTTT. It codes for CASSLAGAANEKLFF.

The chain employs TRBV11-2 and TRBJ1-2; 8 nucleotides match TRBD1. Germline CDR1 reads SGHAT; CDR2 reads FQNNGV. The CDR3 runs to 15 residues. V trimming: 4 bases; J trimming: 6 bases; junction bases outside the gene matches: 10. The CDR3 DNA sequence: TGTGCCAGCAGCTCCCTCTCCGGACAGGGTAATGGCTACACCTTC. Protein product: CASSSLSGQGNGYTF.

V is TRBV12-3 or TRBV12-4 and J is TRBJ1-1; no clear D gene. V lost 6 bases and J 2 bases, leaving 10 bases between the germline ends. This CDR3 comprises 13 residues. The CDR3 nucleotides read TGTGCCAGCAGCGAGTCGATAAACACTGAAGCTTTCTTT. The encoded protein is CASSESINTEAFF.

There are a few counts of this clone. The chain links TRBV9 to TRBJ1-2; tentatively, D is TRBD1 (5 bases). Trimming removed 3 bases from V and 4 bases from J, with 13 bases in between. The CDR3 runs 14 residues. Germline V CDR1 and CDR2: SGDLS, YYNGEE. CDR3 sequence (DNA): TGTGCCAGCAGCGCCTCGACAGTTACCTATGGCTACACCTTC. Translated: CASSASTVTYGYTF.

A few counts support this clone. The rearrangement links TRBV30 to TRBJ1-2; 7 nucleotides agree with TRBD1. V was pared by 8 bases and J by 2 bases, with 8 bases of the junction left unmatched. From germline, CDR1 is GTSNPN and CDR2 SVGIG (reference sequence). This CDR3 spans 13 amino acids. DNA of the CDR3: TGTGCCGGGACTGGGACAGCGAACTATGGCTACACCTTC. This translates into CAGTGTANYGYTF.

V and J are TRBV9 and TRBJ2-7, with D possibly being TRBD2 (5 bases). Germline CDR1 reads SGDLS; CDR2 reads YYNGEE. V gave up 2 bases and J gave up 4 bases, with 13 bases separating them. The CDR3 extends over 14 amino acids. CDR3 nucleotide sequence: TGTGCCAGCAGCGTGATGGGAGTAGGGTACGAGCAGTACTTC. Protein: CASSVMGVGYEQYF.

The chain combines TRBV29-1 with TRBJ2-1; D uncertain. The V gene's germline CDR1 is SQVTM and CDR2 ANQGSEA. The V and J ends lost 4 bases and 5 bases respectively, with 9 bases between them. This CDR3 contains 12 residues. The CDR3 DNA sequence: TGCAGCGTTGTTAGAGGCAACAATGAGCAGTTCTTC. This sequence encodes CSVVRGNNEQFF.

CDR3 coding DNA: TGTGCCAGTAGTAGGGCAGCTGCTAACTATGGCTACACCTTC. It is translated as CASSRAAANYGYTF. The chain has TRBV19 and TRBJ1-2; D uncertain. Germline CDR1 reads LNHDA; CDR2 reads SQIVND (reference sequence). This CDR3 spans 14 amino acids. V lost 4 bases to trimming and J lost 0 bases, with 9 bases between them.

This chain uses TRBV19 with TRBJ1-1; 8 nucleotides line up with TRBD1. Germline V CDR1 and CDR2: LNHDA, SQIVND (reference sequence). CDR3 length: 13 residues. The V segment lost 7 bases and the J segment 1 base; nucleotides outside the gene matches: 2. In nucleotides, the CDR3 is TGTGCCAGTACGGACAGGGCGAACACTGAAGCTTTCTTT. As protein: CASTDRANTEAFF. Together with reference TRBV19 and TRBJ1-1, the CDR3 gives the full variable domain: DGGITQSPKYLFRKEGQNVTLSCEQNLNHDAMYWYRQDPGQGLRLIYYSQIVNDFQKGDIAEGYSVSREKKESFPLTVTSAQKNPTAFYLCASTDRANTEAFFGQGTRLTVV.

The gene calls are TRBV13 and TRBJ1-2; possibly TRBD1 for D (5 bases). V was trimmed by 2 bases and J by 6 bases, leaving 13 bases between them. The CDR3 is 14 residues long. Germline V gene lookup returns CDR1 PRHDT and CDR2 FYEKMQ (reference sequence). CDR3 loop: CASSLSPGPDGYTF. The DNA of the CDR3 is TGTGCCAGCAGCTTATCCCCAGGGCCGGATGGCTACACCTTC.

This clone occurred once. The sample has other DNA sequences that encode this CDR3 too. The rearrangement links TRBV4-2 to TRBJ1-4, with D possibly TRBD1 on 5 matching bases. This CDR3 is built from 15 residues. Germline values: CDR1 LGHNA, CDR2 YNFKEQ. With 0 bases removed from V and 7 bases from J, the gap between germline ends came to 12 bases. The CDR3 loop reads CASSQDRQGGEKLFF. The CDR3 nucleotides read TGTGCCAGCAGCCAAGATCGGCAGGGCGGTGAAAAACTGTTTTTT.

V is TRBV4-1 and J is TRBJ1-3, with 8 bases lining up with TRBD1. CDR3 length equals 14 residues. Trimming removed 1 base from V and 8 bases from J; junction bases left unmatched: 4. CDR1 and CDR2 (germline): MGHRA, YSYEKL. The CDR3 is CASSQGTGTDTIYF. For the CDR3, the DNA is TGCGCCAGCAGCCAAGGGACAGGGACGGACACCATATATTTT.

This chain connects TRBV4-2 to TRBJ2-7; 10 bases fit TRBD1. Germline CDR1 LGHNA, CDR2 YNFKEQ. This CDR3 is 17 amino acids long. The trim removed 0 bases at V and 2 bases at J, leaving 7 bases unmatched. Here the CDR3 reads CASSQDWGTGEAYEQYF. The CDR3 DNA reads TGTGCCAGCAGCCAAGATTGGGGGACAGGGGAGGCCTACGAGCAGTACTTC.

The chain is built from TRBV10-3 and TRBJ2-2; D gene ambiguous. Between the trimmed V and J ends, which lost 4 bases and 2 bases, there was a span of 20 bases. Germline CDR1 ENHRY, CDR2 SYGVKD. The CDR3 spans 18 residues. The CDR3 here is CAISAVNPASKNTGELFF. CDR3 nucleotide sequence: TGTGCCATCAGTGCGGTCAATCCCGCATCGAAAAACACCGGGGAGCTGTTTTTT.

The rearrangement uses TRBV7-3 and TRBJ2-3; perhaps TRBD1 as D (6 bases). This CDR3 is built from 15 residues. Germline V lookup: CDR1 SGHTA, CDR2 FQGTGA. V lost 0 bases, J lost 5 bases, and 12 bases lay in between. The CDR3 loop reads CASSLTYTGIDTQYF. CDR3 bases: TGTGCCAGCAGCTTAACGTACACAGGGATAGATACGCAGTATTTT.

The chain joins TRBV7-8 to TRBJ2-7, with TRBD1 identical over 7 bases. Germline V gene data show CDR1 as SGHVS and CDR2 as FQNEAQ. The V segment lost 4 bases and the J segment 9 bases; nucleotides outside the gene matches: 9. CDR3 length: 13 residues. The CDR3 region is CASSSQWTGGQYF. In DNA form, the CDR3 reads TGTGCCAGCAGCTCCCAATGGACAGGTGGGCAGTACTTC.

The DNA of the CDR3 is TGTGCCAGCAGTCCTAAACGGGGGTTTAGCAATCAGCCCCAGCATTTT. It codes for CASSPKRGFSNQPQHF. The chain carries TRBV28 and TRBJ1-5; weak D call: TRBD1 (5 bases). Trimming took 5 bases from V and 0 from J, leaving 14 bases between them. The CDR3 covers 16 residues. Germline V lookup: CDR1 MDHEN, CDR2 SYDVKM.

This clone was observed a handful of times. The chain joins TRBV7-2 to TRBJ2-5; the match to TRBD2 covers 9 bases. The CDR3 spans 18 residues. V lost 1 base to trimming and J lost 1 base; unmatched junction nucleotides: 10. Germline-derived CDR1 and CDR2 are SGHTA and FQGNSA. Here the CDR3 DNA reads TGTGCCAGCAGCTTAGAGACGAGGACAGCGGGGGGCCAAGAGACCCAGTACTTC. This translates into CASSLETRTAGGQETQYF.

The V call is TRBV3-1 (or the pseudogene TRBV3-2), the J call TRBJ1-5; 9 bases agree with TRBD1. V lost 2 bases to trimming and J lost 6 bases; unmatched junction nucleotides: 5. This CDR3 contains 15 residues. Germline CDR1 is LGHDT and CDR2 is YNNKEL (reference sequence). CDR3 nucleotide sequence: TGTGCCAGCAGCCAAAACCGACAGGGGGGTCAGCCCCAGCATTTT. This gives the protein CASSQNRQGGQPQHF.

The gene calls are TRBV5-4 and TRBJ2-3; 7 positions agree with TRBD1. CDR3 length: 15 amino acids. After removal of 4 bases from V and 4 bases from J, the junction contained 9 bases not matched to a gene. Germline CDR1 reads SGHNT; CDR2 reads YYREEE (reference sequence). CDR3 amino acids: CASSHDRVRADTQYF. DNA for the CDR3: TGTGCCAGCAGCCACGACAGGGTCCGGGCAGATACGCAGTATTTT.

CDR3 DNA sequence: TGCGCCAGCGGTTCAGGGACCAAAAACATTCAGTACTTC. Amino acid sequence: CASGSGTKNIQYF. This sequence joins TRBV10-2 and TRBJ2-4, with D perhaps TRBD1 (5 bases). Per the germline V gene, CDR1 is WSHSY and CDR2 is SAAADI. The V gene lost 8 bases and the J gene lost 2 bases, with 10 bases spanning the gap. The CDR3 is 13 residues long.

The rearrangement uses TRBV19 and TRBJ1-4, with TRBD1 matching over 9 bases. The trim removed 3 bases at V and 8 bases at J, leaving 7 bases unmatched. Germline lookup yields CDR1 LNHDA and CDR2 SQIVND (reference sequence). The CDR3 covers 15 residues. The CDR3, as DNA: TGTGCCAGTAGTATGAGGGACAGGGCGTCGGAAAAACTGTTTTTT. Its translation: CASSMRDRASEKLFF.